The rows below give T cell receptor beta chains drawn from one sample of a study of blood T cell repertoires in COVID-19. The table came from immunoSEQ multiplex PCR; TCRdb's copy has only in-frame clones and leaves some out. The repertoire holds over 200,000 clones, around 85% seen once, with 7.9% in the top ten. The sequencing input was peripheral blood. The receptors here all came from a woman older than 75 with acute or convalescent COVID-19. The CDR3 runs from the conserved cysteine through the conserved F or W. The D gene is left open where the match is weak. Some rows have no size entry. The others give once, few or many, or a class for an expanded clone.

v_gene: TRBV9
d_gene: -
j_gene: TRBJ1-4
abundance: -
CDR3nt: TGTGCCAGCAGCCCCCATCGGGGGACTAATGAAAAACTGTTTTTT
CDR3aa: CASSPHRGTNEKLFF

v_gene: TRBV24-1
d_gene: TRBD2
j_gene: TRBJ2-3
abundance: few
CDR3nt: TGTGCCACCAGTGACTCCTATGGGACTAGCGGGTACCAAAGTACGCAGTATTTT
CDR3aa: CATSDSYGTSGYQSTQYF

v_gene: TRBV9
d_gene: TRBD2
j_gene: TRBJ2-3
abundance: -
CDR3nt: TGTGCCAGCAGCGTTACTAGCGGGAGTGGCGCAGATACGCAGTATTTT
CDR3aa: CASSVTSGSGADTQYF

v_gene: TRBV10-3
d_gene: -
j_gene: TRBJ2-7
abundance: once
CDR3nt: TGTGCCATCAGTGAGCCCTCTTTCTACGAGCAGTACTTC
CDR3aa: CAISEPSFYEQYF

v_gene: TRBV7-2
d_gene: -
j_gene: TRBJ2-5
abundance: -
CDR3nt: TGTGCCAGCAGCTTAGCTCCGACAGGTCGAGAGACCCAGTACTTC
CDR3aa: CASSLAPTGRETQYF

v_gene: TRBV28
d_gene: -
j_gene: TRBJ2-7
abundance: few
CDR3nt: TGTGCCAGTAGTGGCGGGTTCTACGAGCAGTACTTC
CDR3aa: CASSGGFYEQYF

v_gene: TRBV5-8
d_gene: -
j_gene: TRBJ1-5
abundance: -
CDR3nt: TGTGCCAGCAGCTCCCAAAGGGGGTATCAGCCCCAGCATTTT
CDR3aa: CASSSQRGYQPQHF

v_gene: TRBV24-1
d_gene: -
j_gene: TRBJ2-1
abundance: -
CDR3nt: TGTGCCACCAGTGAGATAGGGGTTGCGGTCGATGAGCAGTTCTTC
CDR3aa: CATSEIGVAVDEQFF

v_gene: TRBV3-1/TRBV3-2
d_gene: -
j_gene: TRBJ2-1
abundance: -
CDR3nt: TGTGCCAGCAGCCATGACCAGGGTTATGAGCAGTTCTTC
CDR3aa: CASSHDQGYEQFF

v_gene: TRBV6-5
d_gene: -
j_gene: TRBJ1-1
abundance: few
CDR3nt: TGTGCCAGCAGACTCGACAGGGAAGCTTTCTTT
CDR3aa: CASRLDREAFF

v_gene: TRBV2
d_gene: -
j_gene: TRBJ2-5
abundance: -
CDR3nt: TGTGCCAGCACCAACGCCCAAAGTGAGGAGACCCAGTACTTC
CDR3aa: CASTNAQSEETQYF

v_gene: TRBV3-1/TRBV3-2
d_gene: TRBD1
j_gene: TRBJ1-5
abundance: once
CDR3nt: TGTGCCAGCAGCCAAGATCCGGGACAGGGGGCGGTTCAGCCCCAGCATTTT
CDR3aa: CASSQDPGQGAVQPQHF